Presented here are 2 T cell receptor beta chains from one specimen sequenced in a study of blood T cells in healthy people across ages. Combining a sample-barcoded 5' primer with a J-beta primer mix, a second PCR ran for about 6 to 11 cycles. TCRdb reanalysed the 5' RACE reads using MiXCR and keeps one entry per CDR3 protein. The sample lists roughly 1,500,000 distinct CDR3 sequences, roughly a third occurring once. The sequenced sample consisted of blood. These receptors were collected from a woman aged 25 to 39 in good health.

CDR3 protein: CASSLGGTSVPDTQYF. The CDR3 DNA follows: TGTGCCAGCAGTTTAGGCGGGACTAGCGTCCCAGATACGCAGTATTTT. V gene TRBV12-3 or TRBV12-4 combines with J gene TRBJ2-3; 10 bases agree with TRBD2. Losses at the gene ends were 1 base for V and 4 bases for J; bases not matched to a gene: 5. The CDR3 spans 16 residues.

At least ten counts were recorded for this clonotype. The chain links TRBV29-1 to TRBJ2-5; D call uncertain. Germline lookup yields CDR1 SQVTM and CDR2 ANQGSEA. The CDR3 spans 10 residues. V gave up 6 bases and J gave up 5 bases, with 7 bases separating them. CDR3 loop: CSVLFETQYF. CDR3 sequence (DNA): TGCAGCGTCCTCTTTGAGACCCAGTACTTC.